This T cell receptor beta chain was identified in a study of somatic mutations in cytotoxic T cells in rheumatoid arthritis. Findings of the study overall: Measured CD8+ T-cell clonality, a value compared between rheumatoid arthritis patients and age-matched healthy controls, did not differ significantly.

The CDR3 covers 16 residues. After removal of 4 bases from V and 4 bases from J, the junction contained 12 bases not matched to a gene. Germline-derived CDR1 and CDR2 are ENHRY and SYGVKD. Data came from immunoSEQ multiplex PCR; TCRdb stores just in-frame clones and leaves some out. This table holds some 29,000 clones, approximately 86% found once. As regards this clone: Its antigen remains unidentified.

The V and J genes are TRBV10-3 and TRBJ2-5; 7 bases are a match to TRBD1. The sequence derives from an adult with rheumatoid arthritis. Sequencing was performed on CD8+ T cells sorted from blood. CDR3: CAISATLGQSPETQYF. CDR3 coding DNA: TGTGCCATCAGTGCCACCTTGGGACAGAGCCCAGAGACCCAGTACTTC.